The present T cell receptor beta chain was sequenced within a study of blood T cell repertoires in COVID-19. Study-level information: Samples representing acute and convalescent COVID-19 were sourced from the United States, Italy and Spain. T cells, B-cell-depleted T cells, or PBMCs supplied cDNA or gDNA.

Study processing details: By means of reference gene primer amplification, nucleated cell counts were estimated. Sequencing used immunoSEQ multiplex PCR; TCRdb keeps in-frame clones, though not all of them. V and J calls and clone size are copied from that table; D and trimming were computed from the DNA. In the table there are 100,000 to 120,000 clones, 75% to 90% of which are singletons. This clone has just one count. This TCR derives from a human donor in a cohort sampled during active COVID-19. Sequenced material: peripheral blood.

CDR3 nucleotide sequence: TGTGCCAGCAGTGAGGGGCAGAATAGCAATCAGCCCCAGCATTTT. Residues: CASSEGQNSNQPQHF. V gene TRBV2 combines with J gene TRBJ1-5, with D perhaps TRBD1 (5 bases). The CDR3 consists of 15 residues. V lost 3 bases and J lost 0, with 9 bases in between. The germline V gene encodes CDR1 SNHLY and CDR2 FYNNEI.